This T cell receptor (delta chain) derives from a study of gamma-delta chains in newborns, infants, children. Background on the study: Microbial exposure reportedly drives polyclonal innate γδ T cell expansion after birth.

This clone was counted between two and nine times. TCRdb records a much larger clone's protein for this DNA, with a difference at residue 3 that likely arises from a read error; the protein given is the translation of the DNA. TCRdb re-called clones from the reads using CATT. The table records more than 6,000 delta-chain clones, 1.9% of them present only once. Per germline, CDR1 GEAIGNYY and CDR2 EKD. The CDR3 contains 18 residues. Sequenced: blood. This sequence was found in a child who was a newborn, infant or young child, either healthy, febrile or measles-vaccinated (not recorded which). This chain uses TRDV2 with TRDJ3, with 11 bases lining up with TRDD3. The CDR3: CARDTGGYRSWDTRQMFF. DNA for the CDR3: TGTGCCCGTGACACTGGGGGATATCGCTCCTGGGACACCCGACAGATGTTTTTC.